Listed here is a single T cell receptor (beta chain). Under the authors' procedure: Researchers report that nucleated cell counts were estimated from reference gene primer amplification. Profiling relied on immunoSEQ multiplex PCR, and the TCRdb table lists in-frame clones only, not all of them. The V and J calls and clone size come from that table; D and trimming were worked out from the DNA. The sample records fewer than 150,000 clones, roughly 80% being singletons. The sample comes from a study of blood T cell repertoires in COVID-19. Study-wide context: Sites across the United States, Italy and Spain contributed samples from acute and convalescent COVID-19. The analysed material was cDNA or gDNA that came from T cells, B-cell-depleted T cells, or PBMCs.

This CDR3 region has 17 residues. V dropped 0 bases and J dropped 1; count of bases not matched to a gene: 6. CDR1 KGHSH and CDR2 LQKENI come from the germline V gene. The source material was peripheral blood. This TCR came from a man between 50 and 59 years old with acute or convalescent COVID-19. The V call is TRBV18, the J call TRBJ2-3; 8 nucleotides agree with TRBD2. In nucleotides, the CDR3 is TGTGCCAGCTCACCACCGATAGCGGGGCCACGCACAGATACGCAGTATTTT. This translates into CASSPPIAGPRTDTQYF. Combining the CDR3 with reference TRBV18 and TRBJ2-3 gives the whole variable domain NAGVMQNPRHLVRRRGQEARLRCSPMKGHSHVYWYRQLPEEGLKFMVYLQKENIIDESGMPKERFSAEFPKEGPSILRIQQVVRGDSAAYFCASSPPIAGPRTDTQYFGPGTRLTVL.